Listed below are T cell receptor beta chains from one sample, sequenced in a study of CD8 T cells in Susac syndrome. TCRdb re-called the immunoSEQ multiplex PCR reads through MiXCR, storing one row per CDR3 protein. Here the sample spans 150,000 or so distinct CDR3 sequences, just under 97% being singletons. Input material: CD8+ T cells from PBMCs. The receptor source for this set is a human donor with multiple sclerosis. Each CDR3 is given with its conserved first and last residue. Each record gives: V gene, D gene, J gene, clone size, CDR3 protein, CDR3 DNA. The D gene is left open where the match is weak. Clone size, where shown, is once, few, many, or a class for clones that have expanded.

v_call: TRBV4-2; d_call: -; j_call: TRBJ2-1; clone_size: -; cdr3_aa: CASSQDGFENEQFF; cdr3_nt: TGTGCCAGCAGCCAAGACGGGTTTGAGAATGAGCAGTTCTTC
v_call: TRBV27; d_call: TRBD2; j_call: TRBJ2-3; clone_size: -; cdr3_aa: CASSSIGLAGGTDTQYF; cdr3_nt: TGTGCCAGCAGCTCCATCGGACTAGCGGGGGGCACAGATACGCAGTATTTT
v_call: TRBV29-1; d_call: -; j_call: TRBJ2-5; clone_size: -; cdr3_aa: CSVRTVIFQETQYF; cdr3_nt: TGCAGCGTTCGGACAGTAATTTTCCAAGAGACCCAGTACTTC
v_call: TRBV5-1; d_call: -; j_call: TRBJ2-1; clone_size: -; cdr3_aa: CASTLAGEDRPFF; cdr3_nt: TGCGCCAGCACCCTGGCCGGGGAGGACCGGCCGTTCTTC
v_call: TRBV25-1; d_call: -; j_call: TRBJ1-2; clone_size: -; cdr3_aa: CASREGANYGYTF; cdr3_nt: TGTGCCAGCCGGGAGGGTGCTAACTATGGCTACACCTTC
v_call: TRBV29-1; d_call: -; j_call: TRBJ2-1; clone_size: -; cdr3_aa: CSGRQHNEQFF; cdr3_nt: TGCAGCGGCAGACAGCACAATGAGCAGTTCTTC
v_call: TRBV9; d_call: -; j_call: TRBJ2-7; clone_size: -; cdr3_aa: CASSSGGGPAYEQYF; cdr3_nt: TGTGCCAGCAGCTCCGGCGGGGGCCCAGCCTACGAGCAGTACTTC
v_call: TRBV28; d_call: -; j_call: TRBJ1-2; clone_size: -; cdr3_aa: CASSWTELLDYGYTF; cdr3_nt: TGTGCCAGCAGTTGGACAGAGTTGTTGGACTATGGCTACACCTTC
v_call: TRBV30; d_call: TRBD1; j_call: TRBJ2-6; clone_size: -; cdr3_aa: CAWSTGVGANVLTF; cdr3_nt: TGTGCCTGGAGTACAGGGGTCGGGGCCAACGTCCTGACTTTC
v_call: TRBV20-1; d_call: TRBD2; j_call: TRBJ2-2; clone_size: -; cdr3_aa: CSAPIAGGHTGELFF; cdr3_nt: TGCAGTGCTCCGATAGCGGGGGGGCACACCGGGGAGCTGTTTTTT
v_call: TRBV2; d_call: -; j_call: TRBJ2-7; clone_size: -; cdr3_aa: CASRDNYEQYF; cdr3_nt: TGTGCCAGCAGGGACAACTACGAGCAGTACTTC
v_call: TRBV20-1; d_call: -; j_call: TRBJ1-2; clone_size: -; cdr3_aa: CSARSGMNYGYTF; cdr3_nt: TGCAGTGCTAGATCGGGGATGAACTATGGCTACACCTTC
v_call: TRBV20-1; d_call: TRBD1; j_call: TRBJ2-6; clone_size: -; cdr3_aa: CSASWTGARSGANVLTF; cdr3_nt: TGCAGTGCTAGCTGGACAGGGGCCCGCTCTGGGGCCAACGTCCTGACTTTC
v_call: TRBV2; d_call: -; j_call: TRBJ1-2; clone_size: -; cdr3_aa: CASSDPLQPGEGGYTF; cdr3_nt: TGTGCCAGCAGTGATCCATTACAGCCGGGTGAGGGAGGCTACACCTTC
v_call: TRBV3-1; d_call: TRBD1; j_call: TRBJ2-3; clone_size: -; cdr3_aa: CASSQHFIRDRGGDTQYF; cdr3_nt: TGTGCCAGCAGCCAACATTTTATCCGGGACAGGGGAGGGGATACGCAGTATTTT
v_call: TRBV29-1; d_call: -; j_call: TRBJ2-5; clone_size: -; cdr3_aa: CSVVRQEYSQETQYF; cdr3_nt: TGCAGCGTTGTGAGACAGGAGTACTCCCAAGAGACCCAGTACTTC
v_call: TRBV7-9; d_call: TRBD1; j_call: TRBJ2-1; clone_size: -; cdr3_aa: CASSWATGPNEQFF; cdr3_nt: TGTGCCAGCAGCTGGGCGACAGGGCCCAATGAGCAGTTCTTC
v_call: TRBV5-4; d_call: -; j_call: TRBJ1-1; clone_size: once; cdr3_aa: CASSFDGDPEAFF; cdr3_nt: TGTGCCAGCAGCTTTGACGGAGACCCTGAAGCTTTCTTT
v_call: TRBV15; d_call: -; j_call: TRBJ2-7; clone_size: -; cdr3_aa: CATSLGTPKLREQYF; cdr3_nt: TGTGCCACCAGCCTCGGGACCCCCAAACTCAGGGAGCAGTACTTC
v_call: TRBV3-1; d_call: -; j_call: TRBJ2-7; clone_size: -; cdr3_aa: CASSPRTTGYEQYF; cdr3_nt: TGTGCCAGCAGCCCGAGGACCACGGGCTACGAGCAGTACTTC
v_call: TRBV3-1; d_call: TRBD1; j_call: TRBJ2-1; clone_size: -; cdr3_aa: CASSQEGTGGDEQFF; cdr3_nt: TGTGCCAGCAGCCAAGAGGGGACAGGGGGCGATGAGCAGTTCTTC
v_call: TRBV2; d_call: TRBD2; j_call: TRBJ2-2; clone_size: -; cdr3_aa: CARDTGLAGPAGTGELFF; cdr3_nt: TGTGCCAGAGATACCGGGCTAGCGGGGCCAGCAGGGACCGGGGAGCTGTTTTTT
v_call: TRBV12-3/TRBV12-4; d_call: -; j_call: TRBJ2-2; clone_size: -; cdr3_aa: CASSLYGADTGELFF; cdr3_nt: TGTGCCAGCAGTTTATATGGGGCGGACACCGGGGAGCTGTTTTTT
v_call: TRBV7-9; d_call: TRBD1; j_call: TRBJ1-1; clone_size: -; cdr3_aa: CASSLVNDRGTEAFF; cdr3_nt: TGTGCCAGCAGCTTAGTCAACGACAGGGGCACTGAAGCTTTCTTT
v_call: TRBV20-1; d_call: -; j_call: TRBJ1-1; clone_size: -; cdr3_aa: CSAKTYQAFF; cdr3_nt: TGCAGTGCTAAGACTTACCAAGCTTTCTTT
v_call: TRBV29-1; d_call: -; j_call: TRBJ2-7; clone_size: -; cdr3_aa: CSVEPTGSSYEQYF; cdr3_nt: TGCAGCGTTGAACCCACAGGGAGCTCCTACGAGCAGTACTTC
v_call: TRBV7-9; d_call: -; j_call: TRBJ2-5; clone_size: few; cdr3_aa: CASSHGTQETQYF; cdr3_nt: TGTGCCAGCAGCCACGGAACCCAAGAGACCCAGTACTTC
v_call: TRBV13; d_call: TRBD2; j_call: TRBJ2-1; clone_size: -; cdr3_aa: CASSPDGGVNEQFF; cdr3_nt: TGTGCCAGCAGCCCGGACGGGGGGGTCAATGAGCAGTTCTTC
v_call: TRBV27; d_call: -; j_call: TRBJ2-1; clone_size: -; cdr3_aa: CASSLEAGSSYNEQFF; cdr3_nt: TGTGCCAGCAGTTTAGAGGCAGGAAGCTCCTACAATGAGCAGTTCTTC
v_call: TRBV4-1; d_call: -; j_call: TRBJ1-5; clone_size: -; cdr3_aa: CASSQDGPRPQHF; cdr3_nt: TGCGCCAGCAGCCAAGATGGCCCGAGGCCCCAGCATTTT
v_call: TRBV27; d_call: -; j_call: TRBJ2-3; clone_size: -; cdr3_aa: CASSWKTSTDTQYF; cdr3_nt: TGTGCCAGCAGTTGGAAGACAAGCACAGATACGCAGTATTTT
v_call: TRBV29-1; d_call: -; j_call: TRBJ1-1; clone_size: -; cdr3_aa: CSAQKSNTEAFF; cdr3_nt: TGCAGCGCCCAAAAATCTAACACTGAAGCTTTCTTT
v_call: TRBV20-1; d_call: -; j_call: TRBJ2-1; clone_size: -; cdr3_aa: CSARESRDEQFF; cdr3_nt: TGCAGTGCTAGAGAGTCCAGGGATGAGCAGTTCTTC
v_call: TRBV21-1; d_call: -; j_call: TRBJ2-4; clone_size: -; cdr3_aa: CASSKGIFRAIAKNIQYF; cdr3_nt: TGTGCCAGCAGCAAAGGGATCTTCCGGGCGATAGCCAAAAACATTCAGTACTTC
v_call: TRBV29-1; d_call: -; j_call: TRBJ2-3; clone_size: -; cdr3_aa: CSVEEVLQTTQYF; cdr3_nt: TGCAGCGTTGAAGAGGTTTTGCAGACTACGCAGTATTTT
v_call: TRBV27; d_call: -; j_call: TRBJ1-5; clone_size: -; cdr3_aa: CASSSYSQGYQPQHF; cdr3_nt: TGTGCCAGCAGTTCCTATTCCCAGGGATATCAGCCCCAGCATTTT
v_call: TRBV3-1; d_call: -; j_call: TRBJ1-6; clone_size: -; cdr3_aa: CASSPSLVGGSPLHF; cdr3_nt: TGTGCCAGCAGCCCGAGCTTAGTTGGGGGTTCACCCCTCCACTTT
v_call: TRBV5-6; d_call: -; j_call: TRBJ1-6; clone_size: -; cdr3_aa: CASSPGQPVSPLHF; cdr3_nt: TGTGCCAGCAGCCCCGGACAGCCAGTTTCACCCCTCCACTTT
v_call: TRBV7-6; d_call: TRBD1; j_call: TRBJ1-6; clone_size: -; cdr3_aa: CASSDGQGTNSPLHF; cdr3_nt: TGTGCCAGCAGCGACGGACAGGGGACGAATTCACCCCTCCACTTT
v_call: TRBV30; d_call: -; j_call: TRBJ2-1; clone_size: -; cdr3_aa: CAWNPSSYNEQFF; cdr3_nt: TGTGCCTGGAATCCGAGCTCCTACAATGAGCAGTTCTTC
v_call: TRBV11-2; d_call: -; j_call: TRBJ1-5; clone_size: -; cdr3_aa: CASSLVATAYSNQPQHF; cdr3_nt: TGTGCCAGCAGCTTAGTTGCGACGGCTTATAGCAATCAGCCCCAGCATTTT
v_call: TRBV30; d_call: -; j_call: TRBJ2-5; clone_size: -; cdr3_aa: CAWTQAVQETQYF; cdr3_nt: TGTGCCTGGACCCAGGCAGTACAAGAGACCCAGTACTTC
v_call: TRBV30; d_call: TRBD1; j_call: TRBJ2-3; clone_size: -; cdr3_aa: CAWAGGHGVDTQYF; cdr3_nt: TGTGCCTGGGCAGGGGGCCATGGGGTTGATACGCAGTATTTT
v_call: TRBV5-4; d_call: -; j_call: TRBJ2-5; clone_size: -; cdr3_aa: CASSESISQETQYF; cdr3_nt: TGTGCCAGCAGCGAGTCCATAAGCCAAGAGACCCAGTACTTC
v_call: TRBV29-1; d_call: -; j_call: TRBJ2-7; clone_size: -; cdr3_aa: CSVEQTGFYEQYF; cdr3_nt: TGCAGCGTTGAACAGACAGGATTCTACGAGCAGTACTTC
v_call: TRBV27; d_call: -; j_call: TRBJ2-4; clone_size: -; cdr3_aa: CASTDSLWHIQYF; cdr3_nt: TGTGCCAGCACGGACAGCCTTTGGCACATTCAGTACTTC